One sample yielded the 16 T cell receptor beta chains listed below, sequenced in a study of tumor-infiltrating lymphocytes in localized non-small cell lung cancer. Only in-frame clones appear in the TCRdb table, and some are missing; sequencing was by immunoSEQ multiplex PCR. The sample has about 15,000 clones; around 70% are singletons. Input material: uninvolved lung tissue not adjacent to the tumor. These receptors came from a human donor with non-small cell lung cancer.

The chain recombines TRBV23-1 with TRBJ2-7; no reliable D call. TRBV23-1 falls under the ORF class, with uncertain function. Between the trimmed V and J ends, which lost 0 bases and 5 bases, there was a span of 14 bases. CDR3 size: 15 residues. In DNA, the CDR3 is TGCGCCAGCAGTCAATCGTTCACCTTTAGCAACGAGCAGTACTTC. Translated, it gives CASSQSFTFSNEQYF.

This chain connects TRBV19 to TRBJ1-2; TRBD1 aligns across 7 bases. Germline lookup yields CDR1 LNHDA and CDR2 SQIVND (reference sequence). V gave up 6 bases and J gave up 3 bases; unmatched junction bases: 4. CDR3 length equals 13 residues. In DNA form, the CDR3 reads TGTGCCAGTAGAAACACAGGGGACTATGGCTACACCTTC. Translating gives CASRNTGDYGYTF.

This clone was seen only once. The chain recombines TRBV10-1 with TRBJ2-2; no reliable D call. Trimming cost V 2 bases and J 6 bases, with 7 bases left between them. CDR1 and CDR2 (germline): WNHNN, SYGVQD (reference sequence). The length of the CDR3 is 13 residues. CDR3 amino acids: CASSEAAAGELFF. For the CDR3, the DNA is TGCGCCAGCAGTGAGGCTGCGGCCGGGGAGCTGTTTTTT.

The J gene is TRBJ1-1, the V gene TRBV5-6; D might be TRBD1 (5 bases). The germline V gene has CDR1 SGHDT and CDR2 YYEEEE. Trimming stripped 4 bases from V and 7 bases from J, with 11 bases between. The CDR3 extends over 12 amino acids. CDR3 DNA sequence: TGTGCCAGCAGCGCAGGGCTCCTTGAAGCTTTCTTT. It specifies CASSAGLLEAFF.

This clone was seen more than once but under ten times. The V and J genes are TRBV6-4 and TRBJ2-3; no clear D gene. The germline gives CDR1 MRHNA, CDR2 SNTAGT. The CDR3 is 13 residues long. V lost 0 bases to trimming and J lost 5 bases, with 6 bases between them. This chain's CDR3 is CASSDSIGDTQYF. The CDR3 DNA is TGTGCCAGCAGTGACTCGATTGGAGATACGCAGTATTTT.

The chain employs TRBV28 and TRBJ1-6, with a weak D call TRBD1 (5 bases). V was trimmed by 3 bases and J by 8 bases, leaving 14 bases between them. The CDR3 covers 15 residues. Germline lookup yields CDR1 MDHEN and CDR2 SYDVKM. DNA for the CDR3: TGTGCCAGCAGTTTTGGGGGAGGGATGGATTCACCCCTCCACTTT. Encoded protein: CASSFGGGMDSPLHF.

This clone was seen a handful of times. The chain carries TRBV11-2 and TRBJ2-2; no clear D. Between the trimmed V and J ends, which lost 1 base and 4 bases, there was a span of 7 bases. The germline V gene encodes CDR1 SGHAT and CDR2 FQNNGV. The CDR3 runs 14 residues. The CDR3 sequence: CASSLVRSTGELFF. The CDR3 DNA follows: TGTGCCAGCAGCTTAGTAAGGAGCACCGGGGAGCTGTTTTTT.

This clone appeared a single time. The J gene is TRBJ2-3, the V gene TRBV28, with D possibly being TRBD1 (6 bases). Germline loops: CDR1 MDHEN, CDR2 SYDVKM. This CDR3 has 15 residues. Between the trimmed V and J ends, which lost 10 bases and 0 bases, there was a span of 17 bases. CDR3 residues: CATLLRQGSTDTQYF. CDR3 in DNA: TGTGCCACCCTCCTCCGGCAGGGGAGCACAGATACGCAGTATTTT.

The CDR3 loop reads CASSLRTVHAFF. CDR3 nucleotide sequence: TGTGCCAGCAGTTTGCGGACCGTGCACGCTTTCTTT. This chain links TRBV6-6 with TRBJ1-1, with D hard to call. Germline CDR1 MNHNY, CDR2 SVGAGI (reference sequence). The CDR3 has 12 residues. The germline V and J ends were trimmed by 4 bases and 11 bases, with 14 bases remaining between them.

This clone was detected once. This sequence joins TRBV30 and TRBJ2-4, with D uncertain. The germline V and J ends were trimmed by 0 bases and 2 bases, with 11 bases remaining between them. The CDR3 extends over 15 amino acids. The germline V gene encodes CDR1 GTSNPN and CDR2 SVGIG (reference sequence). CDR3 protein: CAWSVIRHPKNIQYF. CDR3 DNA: TGTGCCTGGAGTGTAATCCGGCACCCCAAAAACATTCAGTACTTC.

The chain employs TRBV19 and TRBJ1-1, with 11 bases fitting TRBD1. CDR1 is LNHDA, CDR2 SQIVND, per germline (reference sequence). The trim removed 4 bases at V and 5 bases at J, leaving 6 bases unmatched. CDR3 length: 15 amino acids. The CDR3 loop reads CASSTRGQGATEAFF. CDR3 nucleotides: TGTGCCAGTAGTACCCGAGGACAGGGGGCTACTGAAGCTTTCTTT.

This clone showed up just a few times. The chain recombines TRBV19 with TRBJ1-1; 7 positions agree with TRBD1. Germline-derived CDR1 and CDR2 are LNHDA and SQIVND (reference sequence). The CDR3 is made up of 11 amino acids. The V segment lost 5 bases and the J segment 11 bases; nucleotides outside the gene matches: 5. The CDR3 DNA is TGTGCCAGTAGTCCCGGGACAGCGGCTTTCTTT. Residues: CASSPGTAAFF.

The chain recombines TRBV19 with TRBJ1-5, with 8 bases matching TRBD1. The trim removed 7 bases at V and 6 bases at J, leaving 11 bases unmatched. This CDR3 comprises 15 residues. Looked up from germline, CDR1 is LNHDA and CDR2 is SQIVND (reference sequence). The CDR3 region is CASTRQGTTTQPQHF. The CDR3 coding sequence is TGTGCCAGTACCAGACAGGGGACCACCACTCAGCCCCAGCATTTT.

Here the CDR3 reads CASSLVQGRGELFF. Written as DNA, the CDR3 is TGTGCCAGCAGCTTAGTGCAGGGCAGAGGGGAGCTGTTTTTT. The chain recombines TRBV11-1 with TRBJ2-2; D is perhaps TRBD1 (5 bases). Per germline, CDR1 SGHAT and CDR2 FQDESV (reference sequence). This CDR3 spans 14 amino acids. The V end was cut by 1 base, the J end by 8 bases, with 11 bases between.

As DNA, the CDR3 is TGTGCCAGCAGCGTAAGCGACTCTGGGGCCAACGTCCTGACTTTC. Translation: CASSVSDSGANVLTF. The rearrangement uses TRBV9 and TRBJ2-6; D is undetermined. The length of the CDR3 is 15 residues. V was clipped by 1 base and J by 0 bases, with 5 bases between them. CDR1 is SGDLS and CDR2 is YYNGEE in the germline V gene.

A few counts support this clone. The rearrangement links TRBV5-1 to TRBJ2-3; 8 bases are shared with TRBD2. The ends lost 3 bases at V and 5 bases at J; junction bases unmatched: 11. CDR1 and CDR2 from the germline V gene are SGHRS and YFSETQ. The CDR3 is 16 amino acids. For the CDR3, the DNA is TGCGCCAGCAGCTCCGGGGGGGCCAGGGCAAGAGATACGCAGTATTTT. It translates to CASSSGGARARDTQYF.